The next 13 T cell receptor beta chains were all read from a single sample in a study of blood T cells in healthy people across ages. A sample-barcoded 5' primer and a J-beta primer mix were used in a second PCR of roughly 7 to 11 cycles. TCRdb analysed the 5' RACE reads with MiXCR anew, one entry per CDR3 protein. The sample consists of under 2 million distinct CDR3 sequences, 34% of them appearing once. The sequenced material came from blood. The receptors shown here come from a woman under 40 in good health.

CDR3 nucleotide sequence: TGTGCCGGCAAGGACAGGGAAAATGAGCAGTTCTTC. Its translation: CAGKDRENEQFF. The chain joins TRBV6-1 to TRBJ2-1; 8 nucleotides line up with TRBD1. The V and J ends lost 11 bases and 7 bases, in that order; junction bases with no gene match: 7. The CDR3 loop spans 12 amino acids. Germline CDR1 and CDR2: MNHNS and SASEGT.

The rearrangement joins TRBV21-1 to TRBJ2-7; no check of the table's D call, TRBD1, against the DNA was made. TRBV21-1 is recorded as a pseudogene. This CDR3 is built from 16 residues. Here the CDR3 DNA reads TGTGCCAGCAGCAAAGAAGCGGAGACAGGGGCCTGCGAGCAGTACTTC. It encodes CASSKEAETGACEQYF.

V usage is TRBV30 and J usage is TRBJ2-7; D unclear. Germline loops: CDR1 GTSNPN, CDR2 SVGIG (reference sequence). Deletions cut 6 bases from V and 4 bases from J, with 7 bases between. This CDR3 contains 10 residues. This chain's CDR3 is CACDMYEQYF. The CDR3, as DNA: TGTGCCTGTGATATGTACGAGCAGTACTTC.

The chain couples TRBV28 to TRBJ1-2, with TRBD1 matching over 7 bases. The germline V gene has CDR1 MDHEN and CDR2 SYDVKM. CDR3 length equals 14 residues. The junction had 13 bases not matched to a gene; V was cut back by 7 bases and J by 8 bases. The CDR3 is CASTLRGRGTGYTF. As DNA, the CDR3 is TGTGCCAGCACCCTGAGGGGGCGCGGTACGGGCTACACCTTC.

The chain links TRBV7-6 to TRBJ2-1; D is unclear. This CDR3 comprises 17 residues. Per germline, CDR1 SGHVS and CDR2 FNYEAQ. V was pared by 1 base and J by 0 bases, with 13 bases between. This CDR3 reads CASSLGILKSSYNEQFF. The DNA of the CDR3 is TGTGCCAGCAGCTTAGGGATACTTAAGAGCTCCTACAATGAGCAGTTCTTC.

J is TRBJ1-1 and V is TRBV5-1, with D tentatively TRBD1 (6 bases). The germline V gene has CDR1 SGHRS and CDR2 YFSETQ. The CDR3 totals 16 residues. V lost 0 bases to trimming and J lost 2 bases, with 14 bases between them. This chain's CDR3 is CASSLGGGRINTEAFF. The CDR3 nucleotides read TGCGCCAGCAGCTTGGGCGGGGGGCGGATCAACACTGAAGCTTTCTTT.

This chain links TRBV7-9 with TRBJ1-4; maybe TRBD1 (5 bases). The CDR3 totals 17 residues. V gave up 1 base and J gave up 3 bases, with 15 bases separating them. The germline gives CDR1 SEHNR, CDR2 FQNEAQ (reference sequence). The CDR3 bases are TGTGCCAGCAGCTTAGGGCGGCAGGGCCCCGCTAATGAAAAACTGTTTTTT. This sequence encodes CASSLGRQGPANEKLFF.

The chain combines TRBV6-1 with TRBJ2-5, with TRBD2 identical over 11 bases. Germline values: CDR1 MNHNS, CDR2 SASEGT. CDR3 length equals 18 residues. With V trimmed by 6 bases and J by 5 bases, 17 bases remained unmatched. The CDR3 region has the DNA TGTGCCAGCAGGATGCTCTTTCTAGCGGGAGGTGTCGCGGAGACCCAGTACTTC. Translated: CASRMLFLAGGVAETQYF.

In its sample, this clonotype was seen a few times. The chain has TRBV7-6 and TRBJ2-5; D may be TRBD2 (5 bases). CDR1 is SGHVS, CDR2 FNYEAQ, per germline. The length of the CDR3 is 14 residues. Trimming removed 7 bases at V and 1 base at J, with 13 bases between. The CDR3 region is CASTHRGSQETQYF. The CDR3 DNA follows: TGTGCCAGCACCCACCGCGGGTCCCAAGAGACCCAGTACTTC.

In regard to this clonotype: A junction end diverges from the germline sequence, so it may reflect a read error. The rearrangement links TRBV27 to TRBJ1-2, with unresolved D. CDR1 MNHEY and CDR2 SMNVEV come from the germline V gene (reference sequence). The CDR3 contains 16 residues. CDR3 sequence (DNA): TGTACCAGCAGTTTAGAATATGCGGTTACCCCCTATGGCTACACCTTC. Translation: CTSSLEYAVTPYGYTF.

The chain uses TRBV5-1 and TRBJ2-7; D gene uncertain. This CDR3 contains 16 residues. Germline-derived CDR1 and CDR2 are SGHRS and YFSETQ. Trimming left V 1 base short and J 0 bases short, with 14 bases between. Here the CDR3 DNA reads TGCGCCAGCAGCTTGCCCTCCGCAGTAAGCTCCTACGAGCAGTACTTC. Translated, it gives CASSLPSAVSSYEQYF. The entire variable domain, with the rest obtained from reference TRBV5-1 and TRBJ2-7, is as follows: KAGVTQTPRYLIKTRGQQVTLSCSPISGHRSVSWYQQTPGQGLQFLFEYFSETQRNKGNFPGRFSGRQFSNSRSEMNVSTLELGDSALYLCASSLPSAVSSYEQYFGPGTRLTVT.

This clonotype was seen only a few times. J is TRBJ2-5 and V is TRBV20-1; D might be TRBD1 or TRBD2, each matching 5 bases. This CDR3 has 16 amino acids. The ends were cut back, 1 base at V and 5 bases at J, with 20 bases in the middle. Germline V lookup: CDR1 DFQATT, CDR2 SNEGSKA (reference sequence). For the CDR3, the DNA is TGCAGTGCTAGAGGTCTGAGGGGCGACGTCCTTGAGACCCAGTACTTC. Translated: CSARGLRGDVLETQYF.

A remark on this clonotype: A read error is possible here, since a much larger clone lies one base away. Here the CDR3 DNA reads TGCAGCGATGAATTCGACACCCAAGAGACCCAGTACTTC. It yields the protein CSDEFDTQETQYF. V is TRBV29-1 and J is TRBJ2-5; D gene uncertain. Germline values: CDR1 SQVTM, CDR2 ANQGSEA. The CDR3 contains 13 residues. Supplemented by reference TRBV29-1 and TRBJ2-5, the full variable domain reads SAVISQKPSRDICQRGTSLTIQCQVDSQVTMMFWYRQQPGQSLTLIATANQGSEATYESGFVIDKFPISRPNLTFSTLTVSNMSPEDSSIYLCSDEFDTQETQYFGPGTRLLVL.